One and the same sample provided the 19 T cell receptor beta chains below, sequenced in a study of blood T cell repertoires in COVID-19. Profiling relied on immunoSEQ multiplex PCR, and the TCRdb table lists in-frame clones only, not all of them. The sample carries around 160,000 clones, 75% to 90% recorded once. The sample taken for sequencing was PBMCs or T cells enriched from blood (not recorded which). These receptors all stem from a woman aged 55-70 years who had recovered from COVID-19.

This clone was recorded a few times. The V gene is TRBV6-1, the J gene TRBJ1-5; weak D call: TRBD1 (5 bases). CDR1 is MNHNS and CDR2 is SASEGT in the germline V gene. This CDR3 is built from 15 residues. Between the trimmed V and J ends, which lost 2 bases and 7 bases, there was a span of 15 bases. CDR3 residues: CASSERGREEQPQHF. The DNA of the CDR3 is TGTGCCAGCAGTGAAAGGGGCAGAGAGGAACAGCCCCAGCATTTT.

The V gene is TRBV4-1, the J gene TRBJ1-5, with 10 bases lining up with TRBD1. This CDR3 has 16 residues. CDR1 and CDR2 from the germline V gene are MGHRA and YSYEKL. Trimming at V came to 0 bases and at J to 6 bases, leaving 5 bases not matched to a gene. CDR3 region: CASSQDPGQGFQPQHF. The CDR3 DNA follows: TGCGCCAGCAGCCAAGATCCGGGACAGGGGTTTCAGCCCCAGCATTTT.

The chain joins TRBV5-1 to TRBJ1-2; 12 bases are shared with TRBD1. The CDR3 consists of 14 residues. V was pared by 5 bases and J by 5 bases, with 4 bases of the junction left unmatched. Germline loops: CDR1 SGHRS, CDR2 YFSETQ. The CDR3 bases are TGCGCCAGCAGTTGGGACAGGGGGCAATATGGCTACACCTTC. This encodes CASSWDRGQYGYTF. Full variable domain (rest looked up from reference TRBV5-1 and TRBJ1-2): KAGVTQTPRYLIKTRGQQVTLSCSPISGHRSVSWYQQTPGQGLQFLFEYFSETQRNKGNFPGRFSGRQFSNSRSEMNVSTLELGDSALYLCASSWDRGQYGYTFGSGTRLTVV.

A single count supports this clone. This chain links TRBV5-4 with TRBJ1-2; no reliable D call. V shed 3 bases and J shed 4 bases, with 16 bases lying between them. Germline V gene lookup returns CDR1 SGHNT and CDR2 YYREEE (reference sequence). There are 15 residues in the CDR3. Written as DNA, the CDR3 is TGTGCCAGCAGCTCACCGTACGGGTCCTCCTATGGCTACACCTTC. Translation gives CASSSPYGSSYGYTF.

The CDR3 coding sequence is TGTGCCAGCAGTCCCGGGACTAGCGGCTCCTACGAGCAGTACTTC. Its translation: CASSPGTSGSYEQYF. The genes are TRBV6-5 and TRBJ2-7, with TRBD2 matching 11 bases. V lost 5 bases, J lost 0 bases, and 3 bases stayed unmatched. There are 15 residues in the CDR3. The germline V gene has CDR1 MNHEY and CDR2 SVGAGI.

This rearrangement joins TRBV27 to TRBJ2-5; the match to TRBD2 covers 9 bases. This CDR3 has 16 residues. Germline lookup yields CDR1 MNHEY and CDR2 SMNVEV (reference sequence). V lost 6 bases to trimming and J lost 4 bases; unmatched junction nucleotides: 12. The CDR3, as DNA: TGTGCCAGCAGCCGGGGCGGGGGGGCGGTAGGAGAGACCCAGTACTTC. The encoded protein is CASSRGGGAVGETQYF.

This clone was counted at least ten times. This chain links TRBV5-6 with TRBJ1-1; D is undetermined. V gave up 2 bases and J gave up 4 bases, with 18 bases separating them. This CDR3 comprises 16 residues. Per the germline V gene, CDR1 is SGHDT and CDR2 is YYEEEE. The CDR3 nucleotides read TGTGCCAGCAGCTTTAGTTTAATGGAGGGAGTCACTGAAGCTTTCTTT. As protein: CASSFSLMEGVTEAFF.

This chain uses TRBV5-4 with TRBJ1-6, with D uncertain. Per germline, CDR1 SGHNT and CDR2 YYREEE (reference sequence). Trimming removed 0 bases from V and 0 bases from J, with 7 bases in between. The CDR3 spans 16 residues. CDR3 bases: TGTGCCAGCAGCTTGGACGGTTACTCCTATAATTCACCCCTCCACTTT. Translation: CASSLDGYSYNSPLHF.

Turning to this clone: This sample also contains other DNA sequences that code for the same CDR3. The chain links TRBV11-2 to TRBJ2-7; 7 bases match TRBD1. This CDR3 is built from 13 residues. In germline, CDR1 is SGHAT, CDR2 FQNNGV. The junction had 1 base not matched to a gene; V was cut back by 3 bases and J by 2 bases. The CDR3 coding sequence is TGTGCCAGCAGCTTTACAGGGGCCTACGAGCAGTACTTC. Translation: CASSFTGAYEQYF.

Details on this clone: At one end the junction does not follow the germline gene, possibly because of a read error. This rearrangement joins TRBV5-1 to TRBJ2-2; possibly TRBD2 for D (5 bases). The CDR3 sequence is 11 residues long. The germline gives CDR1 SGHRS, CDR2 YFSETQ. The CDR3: CASSLIGELFF. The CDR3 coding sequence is TGCGCCAGCAGCTTGATCGGGGAGTTGTTTTTT. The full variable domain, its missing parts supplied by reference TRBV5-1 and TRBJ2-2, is KAGVTQTPRYLIKTRGQQVTLSCSPISGHRSVSWYQQTPGQGLQFLFEYFSETQRNKGNFPGRFSGRQFSNSRSEMNVSTLELGDSALYLCASSLIGELFFGEGSRLTVL.

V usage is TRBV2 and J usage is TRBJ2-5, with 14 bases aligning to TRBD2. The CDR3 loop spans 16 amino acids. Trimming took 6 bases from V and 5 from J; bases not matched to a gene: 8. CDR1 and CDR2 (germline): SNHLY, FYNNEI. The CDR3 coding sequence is TGTGCCAGCAGCGGGACTAGCGGGGGCCAGGGGGAGACCCAGTACTTC. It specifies CASSGTSGGQGETQYF. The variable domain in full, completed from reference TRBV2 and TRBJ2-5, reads EPEVTQTPSHQVTQMGQEVILRCVPISNHLYFYWYRQILGQKVEFLVSFYNNEISEKSEIFDDQFSVERPDGSNFTLKIRSTKLEDSAMYFCASSGTSGGQGETQYFGPGTRLLVL.

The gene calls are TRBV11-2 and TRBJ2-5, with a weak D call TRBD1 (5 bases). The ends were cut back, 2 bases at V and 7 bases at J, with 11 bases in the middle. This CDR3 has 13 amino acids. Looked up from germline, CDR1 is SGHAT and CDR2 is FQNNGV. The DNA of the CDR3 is TGTGCCAGCAGCTTAAGGGGTGGGGCGACCCAGTACTTC. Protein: CASSLRGGATQYF.

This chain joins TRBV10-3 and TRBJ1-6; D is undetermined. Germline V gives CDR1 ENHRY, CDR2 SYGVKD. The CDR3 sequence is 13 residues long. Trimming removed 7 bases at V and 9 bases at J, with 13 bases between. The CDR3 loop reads CAITSSAGSPLHF. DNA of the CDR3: TGTGCCATCACCTCATCCGCCGGTTCACCCCTCCACTTT.

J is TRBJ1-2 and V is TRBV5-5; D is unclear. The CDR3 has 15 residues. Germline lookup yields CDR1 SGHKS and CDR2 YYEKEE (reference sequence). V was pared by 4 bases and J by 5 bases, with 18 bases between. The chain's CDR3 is CASSNDGMPRYGYTF. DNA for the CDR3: TGTGCCAGCAGCAACGACGGCATGCCTAGATATGGCTACACCTTC.

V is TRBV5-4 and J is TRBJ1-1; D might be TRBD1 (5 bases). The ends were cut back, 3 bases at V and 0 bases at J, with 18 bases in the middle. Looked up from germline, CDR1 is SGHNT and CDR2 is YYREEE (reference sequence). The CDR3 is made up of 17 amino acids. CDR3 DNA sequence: TGTGCCAGCAGCTCCCCGGGGGACGGCCTAATGAACACTGAAGCTTTCTTT. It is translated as CASSSPGDGLMNTEAFF.

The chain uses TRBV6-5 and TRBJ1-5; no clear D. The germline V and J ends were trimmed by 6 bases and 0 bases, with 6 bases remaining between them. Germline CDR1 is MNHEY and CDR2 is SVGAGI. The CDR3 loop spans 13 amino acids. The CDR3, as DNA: TGTGCCAGCAGCCGAGATAGCAATCAGCCCCAGCATTTT. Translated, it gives CASSRDSNQPQHF.

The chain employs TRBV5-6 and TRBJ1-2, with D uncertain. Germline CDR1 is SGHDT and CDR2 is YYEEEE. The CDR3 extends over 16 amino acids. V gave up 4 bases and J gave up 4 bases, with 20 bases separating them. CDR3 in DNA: TGTGCCAGCAGCCGAAAAGGCGGGGAACCGAGCTATGGCTACACCTTC. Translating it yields CASSRKGGEPSYGYTF.

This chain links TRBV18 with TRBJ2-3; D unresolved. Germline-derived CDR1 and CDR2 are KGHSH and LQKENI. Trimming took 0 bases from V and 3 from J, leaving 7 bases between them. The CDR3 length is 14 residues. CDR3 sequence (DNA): TGTGCCAGCTCACCACCTGCCAGAACAGATACGCAGTATTTT. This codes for CASSPPARTDTQYF.

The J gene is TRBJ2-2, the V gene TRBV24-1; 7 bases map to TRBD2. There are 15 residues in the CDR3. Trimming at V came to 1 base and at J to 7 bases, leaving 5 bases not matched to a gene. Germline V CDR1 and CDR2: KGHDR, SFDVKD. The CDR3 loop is CATSDLAGIDGELFF. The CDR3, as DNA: TGTGCCACCAGTGATTTAGCGGGGATCGACGGGGAGCTGTTTTTT.